The 19 T cell receptor beta chains below come from one sample, sequenced in a study of tissue T cells after allogeneic stem cell transplantation (dated by TCRdb to between 2021 and 2023). The sample's time point label, decoded: human tissue collected at research (rapid) autopsy. The method behind the library was the immunoSEQ multiplex PCR assay. Not all clones reach the TCRdb copy of this immuneACCESS table, which keeps in-frame sequences only. Checked studies attribute under half of the gap to unresolved V genes and leave the rest unexplained. Within this sample are some 5,000 clones, with 60% to 80% of them counted one time only. In total, the top ten clones hold less than 30% of the sample. This sample comprised duodenal tissue, obtained at autopsy. All receptors come from a female patient aged 18 to 50 with steroid-refractory graft-versus-host disease after an allogeneic stem cell transplant. After a transplant, some T cells may be the graft donor's own cells.

The J gene is TRBJ2-5, the V gene TRBV5-8; 10 bases line up with TRBD1. After removal of 0 bases from V and 5 bases from J, the junction contained 4 bases not matched to a gene. Germline lookup yields CDR1 SGHTS and CDR2 YDEGEE. The CDR3 spans 15 residues. In DNA form, the CDR3 reads TGTGCCAGCAGCTTGGGGGACAGGGGCGGGGAGACCCAGTACTTC. Its translation: CASSLGDRGGETQYF.

This chain links TRBV25-1 with TRBJ1-6; tentatively, D is TRBD1 (6 bases). This CDR3 contains 13 residues. V lost 8 bases to trimming and J lost 14 bases, with 19 bases between them. CDR1 is MGHDK, CDR2 SYGVNS, per germline. CDR3 sequence: CASRRQGLGALHF. The CDR3 region has the DNA TGTGCCAGCCGCCGTCAGGGGTTAGGGGCCCTCCACTTT.

This clone was observed a few times. The gene calls are TRBV5-1 and TRBJ2-7; D is perhaps TRBD1 (6 bases). The germline V gene has CDR1 SGHRS and CDR2 YFSETQ. CDR3 length: 13 residues. V lost 0 bases and J lost 6, with 10 bases in between. The CDR3 DNA follows: TGCGCCAGCAGCTTGGAGGGGGTCGGCGAGCAGTACTTC. This codes for CASSLEGVGEQYF.

There are a few counts of this clone. The rearrangement links TRBV6-9 to TRBJ2-3; D gene unclear. Trimming left V 7 bases short and J 11 bases short, with 13 bases between. Germline lookup yields CDR1 MNHGY and CDR2 SVAAGI. CDR3 length: 11 amino acids. CDR3 sequence reads: CASKETRWQYF. The CDR3 DNA reads TGTGCCAGCAAAGAGACCCGCTGGCAGTATTTT.

The chain has TRBV5-4 and TRBJ2-1, with 13 bases identical to TRBD2. J lost 7 bases, V lost 1 base, and 5 bases had no gene match. Germline CDR1 reads SGHNT; CDR2 reads YYREEE (reference sequence). This CDR3 has 16 amino acids. CDR3 amino acids: CASSLPGLAGENEQFF. In DNA, the CDR3 is TGTGCCAGCAGCTTGCCCGGACTAGCGGGAGAAAATGAGCAGTTCTTC.

This clone was picked up a small number of times. The V and J genes are TRBV9 and TRBJ2-7; weak D call: TRBD2 (5 bases). Germline CDR1 is SGDLS and CDR2 is YYNGEE. Trimming shortened V by 7 bases and J by 0 bases, and 8 bases separated the two germline ends. The CDR3 is 12 residues long. The CDR3 sequence is CASAGPSYEQYF. The CDR3 DNA reads as TGTGCCAGCGCGGGTCCCTCCTACGAGCAGTACTTC.

In DNA form, the CDR3 reads TGCGCCAGCAGCTTCCGGGAAAACTATGGCTACACCTTC. Amino acids: CASSFRENYGYTF. The chain combines TRBV5-1 with TRBJ1-2; D gene unclear. The CDR3 has 13 residues. Germline lookup yields CDR1 SGHRS and CDR2 YFSETQ. Trimming left V 2 bases short and J 2 bases short, with 7 bases between.

This rearrangement joins TRBV27 to TRBJ2-2; 7 nucleotides align to TRBD2. Germline lookup yields CDR1 MNHEY and CDR2 SMNVEV (reference sequence). V shed 1 base, J shed 4 bases, and the junction held 0 bases outside the gene matches. CDR3 length: 14 amino acids. CDR3 bases: TGTGCCAGCAGTTTATTAGCGGGCACCGGGGAGCTGTTTTTT. Its protein product is CASSLLAGTGELFF.

V usage is TRBV19 and J usage is TRBJ1-4, with D possibly TRBD1 on 6 matching bases. CDR3 length: 16 amino acids. The germline CDR1 and CDR2 sequences are LNHDA and SQIVND (reference sequence). Trimming took off 7 bases at V and 3 bases at J, with 18 bases between the two ends. CDR3 loop: CASTPRRGPPNEKLFF. Written as DNA, the CDR3 is TGTGCCAGTACCCCCCGACGGGGGCCCCCTAATGAAAAACTGTTTTTT.

This sequence joins TRBV6-1 and TRBJ1-5; D ambiguous. Trimming removed 2 bases from V and 0 bases from J, with 11 bases in between. The CDR3 consists of 16 residues. The germline V gene encodes CDR1 MNHNS and CDR2 SASEGT. CDR3 region: CASSEIWRYSNQPQHF. The CDR3 DNA reads as TGTGCCAGCAGTGAAATCTGGAGGTATAGCAATCAGCCCCAGCATTTT.

The chain joins TRBV5-6 to TRBJ2-7, with 8 bases aligning to TRBD1. The junction had 7 bases not matched to a gene; V was cut back by 4 bases and J by 4 bases. The germline CDR1 and CDR2 sequences are SGHDT and YYEEEE. This CDR3 spans 14 amino acids. CDR3: CASSPGTGLYEQYF. In nucleotides, the CDR3 is TGTGCCAGCAGCCCCGGGACAGGCCTTTACGAGCAGTACTTC.

J is TRBJ2-1 and V is TRBV5-1; D is unclear. The CDR3 runs to 15 residues. Germline CDR1 and CDR2: SGHRS and YFSETQ. V lost 4 bases and J lost 0, with 11 bases in between. In nucleotides, the CDR3 is TGCGCCAGCAGCACGGACGTCAGCTCCTACAATGAGCAGTTCTTC. Its translation: CASSTDVSSYNEQFF.

The sample holds a few counts of this clone. The genes are TRBV5-6 and TRBJ2-5; 8 nucleotides line up with TRBD2. V was clipped by 2 bases and J by 1 base; unmatched bases: 1. Germline loops: CDR1 SGHDT, CDR2 YYEEEE. The CDR3 covers 14 residues. Written as DNA, the CDR3 is TGTGCCAGCAGCTTCGGGGGGGGCCAAGAGACCCAGTACTTC. Translating gives CASSFGGGQETQYF.

The DNA of the CDR3 is TGTGCCAGCAGTGGACTTGTCTCCTACGAGCAGTACTTC. Translation gives CASSGLVSYEQYF. The J gene is TRBJ2-7, the V gene TRBV2; D remains ambiguous. V was pared by 4 bases and J by 0 bases, with 7 bases between. Germline CDR1 SNHLY, CDR2 FYNNEI. The CDR3 is made up of 13 amino acids.

The chain employs TRBV6-5 and TRBJ1-2; D gene unclear. Trimming removed 8 bases at V and 0 bases at J, with 10 bases between. The CDR3 length is 13 residues. Germline V CDR1 and CDR2: MNHEY, SVGAGI. The DNA of the CDR3 is TGTGCCAGCCTCTGGTTTACTAACTATGGCTACACCTTC. Translated, it gives CASLWFTNYGYTF.

This clone was seen only once. V gene TRBV19 combines with J gene TRBJ1-1; D is ambiguous. Germline V CDR1 and CDR2: LNHDA, SQIVND (reference sequence). This CDR3 has 15 residues. The V end was cut by 4 bases, the J end by 3 bases, with 15 bases between. The CDR3 bases are TGTGCCAGTAGTAGAACGGGATATTTGGACACTGAAGCTTTCTTT. Protein product: CASSRTGYLDTEAFF.

The rearrangement joins TRBV5-8 to TRBJ2-3; tentative D call: TRBD1 (6 bases). There are 14 residues in the CDR3. Germline loops: CDR1 SGHTS, CDR2 YDEGEE. Trimming cost V 0 bases and J 6 bases, with 11 bases left between them. The CDR3 region is CASSLGPGVDTQYF. In nucleotides, the CDR3 is TGTGCCAGCAGCTTGGGCCCAGGGGTCGATACGCAGTATTTT. Full variable domain (remainder filled in from reference TRBV5-8 and TRBJ2-3): EAGVTQSPTHLIKTRGQQATLRCSPISGHTSVYWYQQALGLGLQFLLWYDEGEERNRGNFPPRFSGRQFPNYSSELNVNALELEDSALYLCASSLGPGVDTQYFGPGTRLTVL.

The rearrangement joins TRBV6-5 to TRBJ2-5, with D possibly being TRBD1 (6 bases). The CDR3 loop spans 14 amino acids. V was cut by 4 bases and J by 2 bases, with 11 bases left in between. Germline V lookup: CDR1 MNHEY, CDR2 SVGAGI. The CDR3 region is CASSSQGYQETQYF. The CDR3 DNA reads TGTGCCAGCAGTTCCCAGGGGTATCAAGAGACCCAGTACTTC.

The chain combines TRBV4-1 with TRBJ2-7; 8 bases line up with TRBD2. The CDR3 totals 16 residues. Trimming cost V 1 base and J 1 base; bases outside gene matches: 6. Germline-derived CDR1 and CDR2 are MGHRA and YSYEKL. CDR3 protein: CASSQVVAGGSYEQYF. The CDR3 bases are TGCGCCAGCAGCCAAGTCGTTGCGGGGGGTTCCTACGAGCAGTACTTC.